The source of this T cell receptor (beta chain) is a study of T cell responses to AZD1222 COVID-19 vaccine. Broader study findings: Baseline testing showed seropositivity in only a handful of AZD1222 recipients. Spike-specific TCR breadth and depth grew following two AZD1222 doses. Spike-wide coverage was observed for vaccine-associated CD4 TCRs, with dominant responses at 160-218 and 743-854.

Sequenced by immunoSEQ multiplex PCR; TCRdb stores in-frame clones only, minus some. The sample consists of more than 70,000 clones, nearly 90% of them appearing once. Per germline, CDR1 SGHAT and CDR2 FQNNGV. The CDR3 is 16 residues long. V lost 5 bases to trimming and J lost 0 bases; unmatched junction nucleotides: 5. A note on this clone: The target antigen is unknown.

The chain joins TRBV11-2 to TRBJ2-2; TRBD2 matches at 8 bases. The receptor comes from an adult who received the AZD1222 COVID-19 vaccine. The input for sequencing was peripheral blood, taken 28 days after the second AZD1222 dose. The CDR3 DNA sequence: TGTGCCAGCAGCCCGGGACTAGGACCGAACACCGGGGAGCTGTTTTTT. Its translation: CASSPGLGPNTGELFF.